Below are 6 T cell receptor beta chains sequenced from a single sample in a study of spatial heterogeneity in lung cancer. Stated time point: sample taken at primary tumor resection. Extraction of whole RNA from tumor, nontumor lung or frozen PBMC preceded unsorted sequencing. TCRdb reprocessed the 5' RACE reads with MiXCR, giving one entry per CDR3 protein. The table shows tens of thousands of distinct CDR3 sequences, with 13% occurring only once. This sample comprised PBMCs, obtained at surgery. Source of these receptors: a male donor with early-stage non-small cell lung cancer.

This clonotype was detected only a few times. V gene TRBV7-2 combines with J gene TRBJ2-3, with D perhaps matching TRBD2 (6 bases). The V end lost 3 bases, the J end lost 0 bases, and 7 bases lay between the germline ends. The CDR3 extends over 14 amino acids. Germline CDR1 reads SGHTA; CDR2 reads FQGNSA. The CDR3 DNA sequence: TGTGCCAGCAGCTTGACTAGGAGCACAGATACGCAGTATTTT. It translates to CASSLTRSTDTQYF.

The sample holds a few counts of this clonotype. CDR3 in amino acids: CSVGGLAGGTFQNEQFF. CDR3 nucleotide sequence: TGCAGCGTTGGGGGGCTAGCGGGAGGGACGTTCCAAAATGAGCAGTTCTTC. The chain carries TRBV29-1 and TRBJ2-1; 12 bases fit TRBD2. CDR1 and CDR2 (germline): SQVTM, ANQGSEA. The CDR3 has 17 residues. After removal of 4 bases from V and 7 bases from J, the junction contained 14 bases not matched to a gene.

The chain employs TRBV3-1 and TRBJ2-1, with no clear D. The germline CDR1 and CDR2 sequences are LGHDT and YNNKEL (reference sequence). CDR3 length equals 13 residues. V was cut by 4 bases and J by 6 bases, with 10 bases left in between. CDR3: CASSPGPRNEQFF. The DNA for the CDR3 is TGTGCCAGCAGCCCAGGACCACGCAATGAGCAGTTCTTC.

The chain recombines TRBV19 with TRBJ2-1; D unresolved. Germline V lookup: CDR1 LNHDA, CDR2 SQIVND (reference sequence). The CDR3 has 12 residues. The V gene lost 3 bases and the J gene lost 6 bases, with 6 bases spanning the gap. The CDR3 nucleotides are TGTGCCAGTAGTATTTTGGGCAATGAGCAGTTCTTC. This sequence encodes CASSILGNEQFF.

The table lists this clonotype with a few counts. The gene calls are TRBV2 and TRBJ1-1; possible D gene TRBD1, 5 bases. CDR1 SNHLY and CDR2 FYNNEI come from the germline V gene. V lost 6 bases and J lost 7, with 15 bases in between. The CDR3 length is 13 residues. The CDR3 DNA follows: TGTGCCAGCAGGGGGGGTATTGAAAGTGAAGCTTTCTTT. It yields the protein CASRGGIESEAFF.

This clonotype was recorded at least ten times. V is TRBV4-3 and J is TRBJ2-3; D is possibly TRBD1 (6 bases). CDR1 and CDR2 (germline): LGHNA, YSLEER. The CDR3 covers 15 residues. With 1 base removed from V and 4 bases from J, the gap between germline ends came to 12 bases. The CDR3 is CASSQVLGGADTQYF. The CDR3 coding sequence is TGCGCCAGCAGCCAAGTACTAGGGGGTGCAGATACGCAGTATTTT.